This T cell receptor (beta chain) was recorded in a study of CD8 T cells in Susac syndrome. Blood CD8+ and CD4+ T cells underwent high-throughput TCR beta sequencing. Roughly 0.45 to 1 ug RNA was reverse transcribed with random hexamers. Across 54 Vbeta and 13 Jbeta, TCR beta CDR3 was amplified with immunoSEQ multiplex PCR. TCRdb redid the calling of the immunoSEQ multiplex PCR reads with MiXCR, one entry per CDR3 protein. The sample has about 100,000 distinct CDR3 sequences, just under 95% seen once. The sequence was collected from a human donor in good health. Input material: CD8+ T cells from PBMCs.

CDR3 amino acids: CASSWGQGNTEAFF. The DNA for the CDR3 is TGCGCCAGCAGCTGGGGACAGGGAAACACTGAAGCTTTCTTT. The rearrangement joins TRBV5-1 to TRBJ1-1; TRBD1 matches at 9 bases. Germline V gene data show CDR1 as SGHRS and CDR2 as YFSETQ. This CDR3 has 14 residues. V trimming: 3 bases; J trimming: 2 bases; junction bases outside the gene matches: 2.